Following are 31 T cell receptor beta chains from one sample sequenced in a study of T cell repertoires in cytomegalovirus infection. Their recognized antigens are unknown. TCRdb independently ran MiXCR on the reads; one entry per CDR3 protein. The repertoire holds fewer than 900,000 distinct CDR3 sequences, with 29% as singletons. The sample here was cultured CD8+ T cells from PBMCs, taken from culture after CMV antigen stimulation. The receptors here all came from a human donor in good health (CMV status not recorded). Some clones in this sample may be carry-over from other donors' samples.

CDR3 protein: CASSIVRQPNTGELFF. In DNA form, the CDR3 reads TGTGCCAGTAGTATCGTTCGACAGCCGAACACCGGGGAGCTGTTTTTT. This chain connects TRBV19 to TRBJ2-2; D is possibly TRBD1 (5 bases). The germline CDR1 and CDR2 sequences are LNHDA and SQIVND (reference sequence). There are 16 residues in the CDR3. Between the trimmed V and J ends, which lost 3 bases and 0 bases, there was a span of 11 bases. The whole variable domain, remainder taken from reference TRBV19 and TRBJ2-2, is DGGITQSPKYLFRKEGQNVTLSCEQNLNHDAMYWYRQDPGQGLRLIYYSQIVNDFQKGDIAEGYSVSREKKESFPLTVTSAQKNPTAFYLCASSIVRQPNTGELFFGEGSRLTVL.

This clonotype was seen a few times. The chain carries TRBV28 and TRBJ1-2; D ambiguous. CDR1 and CDR2 from the germline V gene are MDHEN and SYDVKM. Trimming stripped 3 bases from V and 2 bases from J, with 16 bases between. The CDR3 sequence is 16 residues long. The DNA for the CDR3 is TGTGCCAGCAGTTTCCCCGCCGCACGAGTAAACTATGGCTACACCTTC. It specifies CASSFPAARVNYGYTF.

The rearrangement links TRBV6-1 to TRBJ1-6; D may be TRBD1 (6 bases). The CDR3 is 16 residues long. Germline V gene sequence: CDR1 MNHNS, CDR2 SASEGT. Trimming took off 6 bases at V and 0 bases at J, with 12 bases between the two ends. CDR3 coding DNA: TGTGCCAGCAGACAGGGAAGGAGCTCCTATAATTCACCCCTCCACTTT. Amino acids: CASRQGRSSYNSPLHF.

This clonotype was counted only a few times. The rearrangement joins TRBV6-5 to TRBJ2-1; TRBD1 agrees at 7 bases. The germline V gene has CDR1 MNHEY and CDR2 SVGAGI. The V and J ends lost 8 bases and 8 bases, in that order; junction bases with no gene match: 9. This CDR3 comprises 13 residues. The CDR3 nucleotides read TGTGCCAGCCGGGGACAGCCTACATATGAGCAGTTCTTC. Translated, it gives CASRGQPTYEQFF.

This rearrangement joins TRBV27 to TRBJ1-1, with TRBD1 matching 9 bases. CDR1 is MNHEY and CDR2 is SMNVEV in the germline V gene (reference sequence). The CDR3 is 14 amino acids. V lost 5 bases to trimming and J lost 7 bases; unmatched junction nucleotides: 8. The CDR3 loop is CASSLWDRADEAFF. The CDR3 nucleotides read TGTGCCAGCAGTCTCTGGGACAGGGCGGATGAAGCTTTCTTT.

This clonotype was picked up a small number of times. The rearrangement links TRBV7-8 to TRBJ2-7, with D maybe TRBD1 (5 bases). Looked up from germline, CDR1 is SGHVS and CDR2 is FQNEAQ. V dropped 5 bases and J dropped 5 bases, with 10 bases sitting between them. The CDR3 extends over 12 amino acids. The CDR3 here is CASSPDRNEQYV. In nucleotides, the CDR3 is TGTGCCAGCAGCCCCGACAGAAACGAGCAGTACGTC.

This clonotype occurred many times. The rearrangement joins TRBV7-2 to TRBJ2-1; the match to TRBD2 covers 14 bases. The J segment lost 0 bases and the V segment lost 3 bases, leaving 13 bases of the junction unmatched. This CDR3 is built from 21 residues. The germline CDR1 and CDR2 sequences are SGHTA and FQGNSA. CDR3 amino acids: CASSFPIRTSGGLSSYNEQFF. As DNA, the CDR3 is TGTGCCAGCAGCTTCCCCATTCGGACTAGCGGGGGGCTGAGCTCCTACAATGAGCAGTTCTTC.

This chain links TRBV5-5 with TRBJ2-1; D is unclear. With 7 bases removed from V and 5 bases from J, the gap between germline ends came to 4 bases. The CDR3 sequence is 10 residues long. In germline, CDR1 is SGHKS, CDR2 YYEKEE (reference sequence). The CDR3 bases are TGTGCCAGCGAACACAATGAGCAGTTCTTC. It specifies CASEHNEQFF.

The V gene is TRBV6-1, the J gene TRBJ1-4, with 9 positions matching TRBD1. The junction had 7 bases not matched to a gene; V was cut back by 4 bases and J by 7 bases. The germline V gene encodes CDR1 MNHNS and CDR2 SASEGT. This CDR3 comprises 15 residues. CDR3 loop: CASSVGDRVFEKLFF. For the CDR3, the DNA is TGTGCCAGCAGTGTAGGGGACAGGGTTTTTGAAAAACTGTTTTTT.

V and J are TRBV7-2 and TRBJ1-1, with D unclear. Trimming removed 1 base from V and 2 bases from J, with 8 bases in between. Looked up from germline, CDR1 is SGHTA and CDR2 is FQGNSA. This CDR3 contains 14 residues. CDR3 in DNA: TGTGCCAGCAGCTTAGTAGGGTTCAACACTGAAGCTTTCTTT. Its translation: CASSLVGFNTEAFF.

In this sample, this clonotype turned up many times. The rearrangement uses TRBV7-2 and TRBJ2-1, with D possibly being TRBD1 or TRBD2 (5 bases each). This CDR3 contains 13 residues. The germline gives CDR1 SGHTA, CDR2 FQGNSA. Trimming shortened V by 2 bases and J by 12 bases, and 14 bases separated the two germline ends. CDR3 residues: CASSLLEGQRQFF. In nucleotides, the CDR3 is TGTGCCAGCAGCTTACTAGAGGGGCAGCGGCAGTTCTTC.

This clonotype was seen only once. The chain employs TRBV6-5 and TRBJ2-2; 10 positions match TRBD1. Unmatched junction bases numbered 7, after V lost 0 bases and J lost 0 bases. The CDR3 loop spans 19 amino acids. Germline CDR1 is MNHEY and CDR2 is SVGAGI. The CDR3 reads CASSYSTGGEEPNTGELFF. The CDR3 coding sequence is TGTGCCAGCAGTTACTCGACAGGGGGCGAGGAGCCGAACACCGGGGAGCTGTTTTTT.

Details on this clonotype: A much larger clone is a single base away; this may be a read error. Since no conserved phenylalanine or tryptophan closes the CDR3, a read error is the likely cause. This chain connects TRBV7-6 to TRBJ1-4; D remains ambiguous. V was shortened by 5 bases and J by 0 bases, with 16 bases between the two germline ends. The germline V gene encodes CDR1 SGHVS and CDR2 FNYEAQ. The CDR3 is made up of 17 amino acids. The CDR3 protein is CASSLRHRVATNEKLFL. The CDR3 nucleotides read TGTGCCAGCAGCCTGAGACACAGAGTTGCAACTAATGAAAAACTGTTTCTT.

This clonotype was counted only a few times. The V and J genes are TRBV7-9 and TRBJ1-5; 7 bases agree with TRBD1. V shed 1 base and J 8 bases; nucleotides not matched to a gene: 8. CDR1 and CDR2 (germline): SEHNR, FQNEAQ (reference sequence). The CDR3 spans 15 residues. CDR3 amino acids: CASSLDWDSGEPQHF. The CDR3 coding sequence is TGTGCCAGCAGCTTAGACTGGGACAGTGGAGAGCCCCAGCATTTT.

This clonotype was counted many times. The gene calls are TRBV7-2 and TRBJ1-1; TRBD1 agrees at 7 bases. The CDR3 contains 11 residues. Unmatched junction bases numbered 3, after V lost 3 bases and J lost 11 bases. Per the germline V gene, CDR1 is SGHTA and CDR2 is FQGNSA. The CDR3 nucleotides read TGTGCCAGCAGCTTCAGGGGGGATGCTTTCTTT. As protein: CASSFRGDAFF.

The sample holds many counts of this clonotype. The rearrangement uses TRBV7-2 and TRBJ1-1; tentatively, D is TRBD1 (6 bases). Per the germline V gene, CDR1 is SGHTA and CDR2 is FQGNSA. The germline V and J ends were trimmed by 5 bases and 0 bases, with 16 bases remaining between them. The CDR3 covers 16 residues. CDR3: CASSTKGGYMNTEAFF. CDR3 sequence (DNA): TGTGCCAGCAGCACCAAGGGGGGGTACATGAACACTGAAGCTTTCTTT. The complete variable domain, with remaining parts taken from reference TRBV7-2 and TRBJ1-1, reads GAGVSQSPSNKVTEKGKDVELRCDPISGHTALYWYRQSLGQGLEFLIYFQGNSAPDKSGLPSDRFSAERTGGSVSTLTIQRTQQEDSAVYLCASSTKGGYMNTEAFFGQGTRLTVV.

The chain joins TRBV7-9 to TRBJ2-7; no reliable D call. The germline CDR1 and CDR2 sequences are SEHNR and FQNEAQ (reference sequence). The CDR3 has 13 amino acids. V shed 4 bases and J shed 1 base, with 8 bases lying between them. For the CDR3, the DNA is TGTGCCAGCAGCTCTTCTAGGTCCTACGAGCAGTACTTC. Translation gives CASSSSRSYEQYF.

The chain uses TRBV28 and TRBJ1-5; a weak D match, TRBD1 (5 bases). The length of the CDR3 is 15 residues. V lost 7 bases, J lost 6 bases, and 19 bases lay in between. Germline CDR1 is MDHEN and CDR2 is SYDVKM. The CDR3 DNA is TGTGCCAGCATCCCCGGGGGGTACTTTGTTCAGCCCCAGCATTTT. Amino acid sequence: CASIPGGYFVQPQHF.

The V and J genes are TRBV7-6 and TRBJ1-1, with TRBD1 identical over 7 bases. The length of the CDR3 is 13 residues. The V gene's germline CDR1 is SGHVS and CDR2 FNYEAQ. The junction had 9 bases not matched to a gene; V was cut back by 5 bases and J by 9 bases. The CDR3: CASSPRQGDQAFF. In DNA form, the CDR3 reads TGTGCCAGCAGCCCCCGACAGGGTGATCAAGCTTTCTTT.

The V gene is TRBV20-1, the J gene TRBJ1-2, with no clear D. CDR1 and CDR2 from the germline V gene are DFQATT and SNEGSKA (reference sequence). V was shortened by 6 bases and J by 6 bases, with 11 bases between the two germline ends. The CDR3 spans 11 residues. The CDR3 sequence: CSALTTDGYTF. Written as DNA, the CDR3 is TGCAGTGCCCTGACCACGGATGGCTACACCTTC.

The sample holds a few counts of this clonotype. The chain joins TRBV19 to TRBJ2-2, with a tentative D call TRBD1 (5 bases). V shed 4 bases and J shed 7 bases, with 19 bases lying between them. CDR1 and CDR2 (germline): LNHDA, SQIVND (reference sequence). This CDR3 comprises 16 residues. The CDR3 DNA follows: TGTGCCAGTAGTACTCCGGGCAGGGTCATCATCGGGGAGCTGTTTTTT. It is translated as CASSTPGRVIIGELFF. Filled out from reference TRBV19 and TRBJ2-2, the complete variable domain reads DGGITQSPKYLFRKEGQNVTLSCEQNLNHDAMYWYRQDPGQGLRLIYYSQIVNDFQKGDIAEGYSVSREKKESFPLTVTSAQKNPTAFYLCASSTPGRVIIGELFFGEGSRLTVL.

The CDR3 bases are TGTGCCAGCAGTTACTTTGGGTACGGGGAGACCCAGTACTTC. Its protein is CASSYFGYGETQYF. This chain connects TRBV6-8 to TRBJ2-5; D is unresolved. Germline loops: CDR1 MNHGY, CDR2 SAAAGT. V dropped 1 base and J dropped 5 bases, with 11 bases sitting between them. This CDR3 comprises 14 residues.

This clonotype was detected a few times. The V and J genes are TRBV18 and TRBJ1-2; D is unclear. Germline lookup yields CDR1 KGHSH and CDR2 LQKENI. This CDR3 has 18 residues. The ends were cut back, 0 bases at V and 4 bases at J, with 21 bases in the middle. For the CDR3, the DNA is TGTGCCAGCTCACCACCAGGACGTAAAGACACATTCTCCTATGGCTACACCTTC. Its protein is CASSPPGRKDTFSYGYTF.

This clonotype was seen many times. The chain employs TRBV7-2 and TRBJ1-2, with D maybe TRBD1 (5 bases). Germline V gives CDR1 SGHTA, CDR2 FQGNSA. With 1 base removed from V and 3 bases from J, the gap between germline ends came to 12 bases. This CDR3 spans 15 amino acids. Here the CDR3 reads CASSLELTVDYGYTF. The CDR3 nucleotides read TGTGCCAGCAGCTTAGAGTTGACAGTTGACTATGGCTACACCTTC.

The chain links TRBV6-1 to TRBJ1-2; perhaps TRBD1 as D (5 bases). This CDR3 is 15 amino acids long. Trimming removed 5 bases from V and 3 bases from J, with 16 bases in between. Germline lookup yields CDR1 MNHNS and CDR2 SASEGT. The CDR3 region is CASSYRWDDDYGYTF. The DNA of the CDR3 is TGTGCCAGCAGTTACCGGTGGGACGACGACTATGGCTACACCTTC.

The chain combines TRBV2 with TRBJ2-5; no clear D. From germline, CDR1 is SNHLY and CDR2 FYNNEI. V gave up 1 base and J gave up 5 bases, with 14 bases separating them. The CDR3 is 15 residues long. The CDR3 coding sequence is TGTGCCAGCAGTGAAGGGACCTTCAGGACGGAGACCCAGTACTTC. Encoded protein: CASSEGTFRTETQYF.

This clonotype has more than one count but fewer than ten. The chain uses TRBV7-6 and TRBJ1-2; 7 bases line up with TRBD1. The CDR3 consists of 16 residues. The germline CDR1 and CDR2 sequences are SGHVS and FNYEAQ. Trimming at V came to 5 bases and at J to 2 bases, leaving 11 bases not matched to a gene. CDR3 sequence (DNA): TGTGCCAGCAGCCAGTCCCGGGACAGCCAAAACTATGGCTACACCTTC. Amino acid sequence: CASSQSRDSQNYGYTF.

This clonotype was recorded a few times. V usage is TRBV15 and J usage is TRBJ1-5; D uncertain. V was shortened by 0 bases and J by 7 bases, with 10 bases between the two germline ends. Germline V lookup: CDR1 LNHNV, CDR2 YYDKDF (reference sequence). The CDR3 sequence is 14 residues long. This CDR3 reads CATSRDWADQPQHF. The DNA of the CDR3 is TGTGCCACCAGCAGAGATTGGGCAGACCAGCCCCAGCATTTT.

This chain joins TRBV7-9 and TRBJ1-2; TRBD1 is a possible D gene (5 bases). V was clipped by 9 bases and J by 8 bases, with 19 bases between them. The CDR3 is 13 amino acids. The germline gives CDR1 SEHNR, CDR2 FQNEAQ (reference sequence). The CDR3 reads CAREAAGTSGYTF. The CDR3 DNA reads TGTGCCAGAGAGGCCGCCGGGACGTCCGGCTACACCTTC.

This chain links TRBV6-6 with TRBJ2-7; either TRBD1 or TRBD2 may fit D (5 bases each). This CDR3 comprises 16 residues. The germline V gene encodes CDR1 MNHNY and CDR2 SVGAGI (reference sequence). V shed 5 bases and J shed 2 bases, with 19 bases lying between them. The DNA for the CDR3 is TGTGCCAGCAGTACTTCCCGGGACCCCCCCCCCTACGAGCAGTACTTC. It yields the protein CASSTSRDPPPYEQYF.

At least ten counts were recorded for this clonotype. The V call is TRBV7-9, the J call TRBJ2-2; 10 bases are a match to TRBD1. Germline V gene lookup returns CDR1 SEHNR and CDR2 FQNEAQ (reference sequence). V was clipped by 3 bases and J by 3 bases; unmatched bases: 7. The CDR3 is made up of 17 amino acids. This chain's CDR3 is CASSFPPGTGDTGELFF. In nucleotides, the CDR3 is TGTGCCAGCAGCTTCCCTCCCGGGACAGGGGACACCGGGGAGCTGTTTTTT.